The 16 T cell receptor beta chains given below trace back to one sample, sequenced in a study of cytomegalovirus exposure and HLA in healthy donors. The primer mix had 60 Vbeta and 13 Jbeta primers. This table comes from immunoSEQ multiplex PCR, and its TCRdb copy is limited to in-frame clones, with some not included. The sample carries some 200,000 clones, roughly 80% recorded once. The sequencing input was PBMCs. All receptors derive from a man aged 35-49 years in good health and CMV-seropositive.

The chain recombines TRBV11-2 with TRBJ2-3, with a tentative D call TRBD2 (5 bases). Trimming shortened V by 0 bases and J by 2 bases, and 9 bases separated the two germline ends. The CDR3 covers 15 residues. From germline, CDR1 is SGHAT and CDR2 FQNNGV. The CDR3 protein is CASSLDRGSTDTQYF. The CDR3 DNA sequence: TGTGCCAGCAGCTTAGACAGAGGGTCCACAGATACGCAGTATTTT.

This clone showed up just once. This chain joins TRBV9 and TRBJ2-5, with D tentatively TRBD2 (6 bases). Germline V gives CDR1 SGDLS, CDR2 YYNGEE. Deletions cut 0 bases from V and 5 bases from J, with 17 bases between. This CDR3 is 16 amino acids long. As DNA, the CDR3 is TGTGCCAGCAGCGTAGTCCCCTCAGCGGGTAGGGAGACCCAGTACTTC. This codes for CASSVVPSAGRETQYF.

The genes are TRBV7-6 and TRBJ2-6; no firm D call. V was trimmed by 5 bases and J by 0 bases, leaving 5 bases between them. The CDR3 is made up of 14 amino acids. Germline V gene lookup returns CDR1 SGHVS and CDR2 FNYEAQ. CDR3 residues: CASSASSGANVLTF. In DNA, the CDR3 is TGTGCCAGCAGCGCCAGCTCTGGGGCCAACGTCCTGACTTTC.

Turning to this clone: Other DNA sequences in the sample encode the same CDR3. The chain is built from TRBV5-1 and TRBJ2-7; 9 nucleotides match TRBD1. The V gene end was trimmed by 0 bases and the J gene end by 3 bases; junction bases not matched to a gene: 4. This CDR3 has 15 amino acids. Germline CDR1 reads SGHRS; CDR2 reads YFSETQ. The CDR3 here is CASSLGGTGSYEQYF. In DNA form, the CDR3 reads TGCGCCAGCAGCTTGGGCGGGACAGGGAGCTACGAGCAGTACTTC.

The chain combines TRBV9 with TRBJ1-1, with no clear D. The CDR3 consists of 12 residues. V lost 3 bases and J lost 1, with 4 bases in between. The germline gives CDR1 SGDLS, CDR2 YYNGEE. CDR3 loop: CASSGRNTEAFF. In DNA form, the CDR3 reads TGTGCCAGCAGCGGTAGGAACACTGAAGCTTTCTTT.

V gene TRBV29-1 combines with J gene TRBJ1-3, with D perhaps matching TRBD1 (6 bases). V was pared by 7 bases and J by 1 base, with 14 bases between. The CDR3 extends over 14 amino acids. Germline V gives CDR1 SQVTM, CDR2 ANQGSEA. The CDR3 DNA follows: TGCAGCGCCGGGGCAGGGGTGTCTGGAAACACCATATATTTT. It is translated as CSAGAGVSGNTIYF.

The V and J genes are TRBV27 and TRBJ1-4, with no clear D. CDR1 MNHEY and CDR2 SMNVEV come from the germline V gene (reference sequence). Trimming stripped 3 bases from V and 4 bases from J, with 12 bases between. The CDR3 runs to 15 residues. This CDR3 reads CASSLTRRINEKLFF. The CDR3 region has the DNA TGTGCCAGCAGTTTGACTCGGCGAATTAATGAAAAACTGTTTTTT.

The CDR3 here is CASSRALQETQYF. CDR3 DNA sequence: TGTGCCAGCAGTCGAGCGCTCCAAGAGACCCAGTACTTC. V and J are TRBV7-9 and TRBJ2-5; D gene uncertain. Germline CDR1 SEHNR, CDR2 FQNEAQ (reference sequence). Trimming cost V 6 bases and J 1 base, with 9 bases left between them. This CDR3 has 13 amino acids.

The V and J genes are TRBV19 and TRBJ2-5; tentative D call: TRBD2 (6 bases). Germline-derived CDR1 and CDR2 are LNHDA and SQIVND (reference sequence). Trimming removed 9 bases from V and 4 bases from J, with 15 bases in between. This CDR3 has 13 amino acids. CDR3 in DNA: TGTGCCAGATGCGGGGTTTGGGGAGAGACCCAGTACTTC. The encoded protein is CARCGVWGETQYF.

The rearrangement joins TRBV21-1 to TRBJ1-2; TRBD1, as called in the table, went unchecked against the DNA. TRBV21-1 is a listed pseudogene. This CDR3 is built from 12 residues. The CDR3: CASSKAQCGYTF. CDR3 in DNA: TGTGCCAGCAGCAAAGCACAATGCGGCTACACCTTC.

The chain combines TRBV7-2 with TRBJ1-1, with D possibly TRBD1 on 5 matching bases. Germline V CDR1 and CDR2: SGHTA, FQGNSA. Trimming pared 5 bases from V and 7 bases from J, leaving 20 bases between. This CDR3 comprises 15 residues. The CDR3 reads CASSGRGQWFGEAFF. CDR3 DNA: TGTGCCAGCAGCGGTAGGGGTCAGTGGTTTGGTGAAGCTTTCTTT.

The chain uses TRBV18 and TRBJ1-5, with D tentatively TRBD1 (5 bases). Germline-derived CDR1 and CDR2 are KGHSH and LQKENI. V shed 6 bases and J shed 5 bases, with 17 bases lying between them. This CDR3 contains 15 residues. The CDR3 spells CASSGSGGGDQPQHF. The CDR3 coding sequence is TGTGCCAGCTCCGGGTCCGGAGGAGGGGATCAGCCCCAGCATTTT.

The CDR3 DNA sequence: TGTGCCAGCAGTGTAAGGAGAGGCAATCAGCCCCAGCATTTT. It codes for CASSVRRGNQPQHF. This chain connects TRBV2 to TRBJ1-5; D not resolved. There are 14 residues in the CDR3. V shed 4 bases and J shed 2 bases, with 9 bases lying between them. Per the germline V gene, CDR1 is SNHLY and CDR2 is FYNNEI.

This chain joins TRBV10-3 and TRBJ2-1; D perhaps matches TRBD1 (5 bases). This CDR3 is 12 amino acids long. Germline CDR1 and CDR2: ENHRY and SYGVKD. With 10 bases removed from V and 8 bases from J, the gap between germline ends came to 15 bases. The CDR3 nucleotides read TGTGCCACTGGGGCTGGGGCCGATGAGCAGTTCTTC. It translates to CATGAGADEQFF.

The V gene is TRBV7-6, the J gene TRBJ2-1, with D tentatively TRBD2 (5 bases). The ends were cut back, 3 bases at V and 3 bases at J, with 9 bases in the middle. This CDR3 region has 14 residues. Looked up from germline, CDR1 is SGHVS and CDR2 is FNYEAQ. The CDR3 protein is CASSFLEDYNEQFF. For the CDR3, the DNA is TGTGCCAGCAGCTTTCTGGAGGACTACAATGAGCAGTTCTTC.

The V call is TRBV19, the J call TRBJ2-3, with 11 bases fitting TRBD2. The CDR3 runs to 16 residues. Germline-derived CDR1 and CDR2 are LNHDA and SQIVND (reference sequence). The junction had 7 bases not matched to a gene; V was cut back by 6 bases and J by 2 bases. In nucleotides, the CDR3 is TGTGCCAGTAGCCAAACTAGCGGGGGTAACACAGATACGCAGTATTTT. Its protein is CASSQTSGGNTDTQYF.